The clone carrying this TCR beta chain appeared once. The sample is drawn from a study of blood T cell repertoires in COVID-19. At the level of the study: Acute and convalescent COVID-19 samples came from the United States, Italy and Spain.

Germline loops: CDR1 ENHRY, CDR2 SYGVKD. The CDR3 covers 11 residues. V was shortened by 8 bases and J by 6 bases, with 9 bases between the two germline ends. As processed by the authors: Estimation of nucleated cell counts relied on the amplification of reference gene primers. TCRdb keeps only in-frame clones here, not all; method: immunoSEQ multiplex PCR. The DNA gave D and trimming, while V, J and clone size come from that table. The table has about 71,000 clones, about 80% seen once; the top ten hold 28%. The chain recombines TRBV10-3 with TRBJ2-3; D is ambiguous. Sequencing was performed on peripheral blood. The receptor was isolated from a man between 65 and 85 years old with acute or convalescent COVID-19. As DNA, the CDR3 is TGTGCCATCTTTACCGGGGATACGCAGTATTTT. This encodes CAIFTGDTQYF.